These T cell receptor beta chains were read from a single sample in a study of cytomegalovirus exposure and HLA in healthy donors. Using immunoSEQ multiplex PCR, the repertoire was profiled, and TCRdb retains in-frame clones only, with some absent. The profile shows roughly 190,000 clones, roughly four fifths of them singletons. Sequencing used PBMCs. The receptors were sampled from a woman in her thirties in good health and CMV-seropositive. The CDR3 runs from the conserved cysteine through the conserved F or W. D genes are given only for firm matches. Clone sizes are given selectively: once, few, many, or a class where the clone is expanded.

J gene,D gene,V gene,clone size,CDR3 protein,CDR3 DNA
TRBJ2-7,.,TRBV5-5,.,CASSLFERRPYEQYF,TGTGCCAGCAGCCTTTTCGAGCGTCGGCCCTACGAGCAGTACTTC
TRBJ1-2,.,TRBV10-1,.,CASSTNPVGEIGGYTF,TGCGCCAGCAGTACGAATCCAGTAGGGGAAATCGGTGGCTACACCTTC
TRBJ1-5,.,TRBV5-5,few,CASSLFGQGVGSQPQHF,TGTGCCAGCAGCTTATTCGGGCAGGGCGTCGGTTCTCAGCCCCAGCATTTT
TRBJ1-1,.,TRBV5-1,.,CASSFVGGAKNTEAFF,TGCGCCAGCAGCTTCGTTGGGGGGGCTAAGAACACTGAAGCTTTCTTT
TRBJ1-5,TRBD1,TRBV2,.,CASSNDRGRGQPQHF,TGTGCCAGCAGTAACGACAGGGGGCGCGGGCAGCCCCAGCATTTT
TRBJ1-4,.,TRBV7-9,few,CASSLGQGGEKLFF,TGTGCCAGCAGCTTAGGGCAGGGTGGAGAAAAACTGTTTTTT
TRBJ2-1,.,TRBV27,.,CASSLASPSSYNEQFF,TGTGCCAGCAGTTTAGCTAGCCCGAGCTCCTACAATGAGCAGTTCTTC
TRBJ1-1,.,TRBV9,.,CASSVDGMSREEAFF,TGTGCCAGCAGCGTCGATGGTATGTCCCGGGAGGAAGCTTTCTTT
TRBJ2-5,TRBD1,TRBV5-4,.,CASSLTGTVKETQYF,TGTGCCAGCAGCTTAACCGGGACAGTAAAAGAGACCCAGTACTTC
TRBJ2-7,TRBD2,TRBV11-2,.,CASSWERGGSYEQYF,TGTGCCAGCAGCTGGGAGCGGGGGGGCTCCTACGAGCAGTACTTC
TRBJ2-1,TRBD1,TRBV15,.,CATSRDRTGGFDEQFF,TGTGCCACCAGCAGAGATAGGACAGGGGGCTTCGATGAGCAGTTCTTC
TRBJ1-1,.,TRBV4-3,.,CASSQGGDFYSEAFF,TGCGCCAGCAGCCAAGGGGGGGATTTTTACAGTGAAGCTTTCTTT
TRBJ1-5,.,TRBV6-5,.,CASSSNSNQPQHF,TGTGCCAGCAGTTCCAATAGCAATCAGCCCCAGCATTTT
TRBJ1-5,.,TRBV6-6,few,CASSYEGIQPQHF,TGTGCCAGCAGTTACGAGGGAATTCAGCCCCAGCATTTT
TRBJ1-2,.,TRBV2,.,CASSATELRGYTF,TGTGCCAGCAGTGCCACCGAATTGAGGGGCTACACCTTC
TRBJ1-2,.,TRBV15,once,CATTTGMGRYGYTF,TGTGCCACGACCACAGGGATGGGACGCTATGGCTACACCTTC
TRBJ2-1,TRBD2,TRBV5-4,few,CASGPSSGSMGEQFF,TGTGCCAGCGGGCCTTCTAGCGGGAGTATGGGTGAGCAGTTCTTC
TRBJ2-7,.,TRBV5-4,.,CASSLPGTYEQYF,TGTGCCAGCAGCTTGCCAGGAACATACGAGCAGTACTTC
TRBJ1-2,.,TRBV27,.,CASRRILSYGYTF,TGTGCCAGCAGGAGGATCTTAAGCTATGGCTACACCTTC
TRBJ1-1,.,TRBV30,.,CAWIAAGMNTEAFF,TGTGCCTGGATAGCGGCGGGGATGAACACTGAAGCTTTCTTT
TRBJ2-5,.,TRBV28,.,CAVDGGKTQYF,TGTGCTGTGGACGGGGGAAAGACCCAGTACTTC
TRBJ1-1,.,TRBV28,.,CASSTGAGDDTEAFF,TGTGCCAGCAGTACGGGAGCTGGGGACGACACTGAAGCTTTCTTT
TRBJ2-7,.,TRBV30,.,CAWRPTGHFPYEQYF,TGTGCCTGGAGACCCACCGGACATTTTCCTTACGAGCAGTACTTC
TRBJ1-2,.,TRBV5-6,.,CASIIRGARLNYGYTF,TGTGCCAGCATCATTCGGGGGGCCAGGTTAAACTATGGCTACACCTTC
TRBJ2-3,TRBD1,TRBV11-2,.,CASSLVYGTAIYF,TGTGCCAGCAGCTTAGTATACGGGACAGCGATCTATTTT
TRBJ2-5,TRBD2,TRBV19,once,CASSIGLAGVETQYF,TGTGCCAGTAGTATTGGTCTAGCGGGAGTGGAGACCCAGTACTTC
TRBJ2-7,TRBD2,TRBV27,.,CASIGGGNEQYF,TGTGCCAGCATTGGCGGGGGGAACGAGCAGTACTTC